This is a list of T cell receptor beta chains from one sample in a study of T cell responses to AZD1222 COVID-19 vaccine. Produced via immunoSEQ multiplex PCR; TCRdb's table is partial and in-frame only. Of 150,000 to 200,000 clones in the sample, 85% to 90% were seen once. The material sequenced was peripheral blood, taken on day 0 of MenACWY control vaccination. The receptors come from an adult in good health. The CDR3 runs from the conserved cysteine through the conserved F or W. Some rows have no size entry. The others give once, few or many, or a class for an expanded clone.

>TRBJ2-7|once|TRBV28
CASRSGTSVGYEQYF
>TRBJ2-1|once|TRBV7-2
CASSDPLVGNEQFF
>TRBJ2-7|-|TRBV27
CASSRNGGGGTPYEQYF
>TRBJ2-4|-|TRBV27
CANFRAAGVLKIAKNIQYF
>TRBJ1-1|few|TRBV6-5
CASTQGTGRAAFF
>TRBJ2-3|-|TRBV7-2
CASSSTTADTQYF
>TRBJ2-7|-|TRBV4-3
CASSQAFRDGDYEQYF
>TRBJ2-1|-|TRBV9
CASSPNPDSHNEQFF
>TRBJ2-1|once|TRBV19
CASAASSYNEQFF
>TRBJ1-1|-|TRBV6-5
CASTSGEGNTEAFF
>TRBJ2-5|-|TRBV19
CASSTFLAGLQETQYF
>TRBJ2-6|-|TRBV30
CAWSLGQGAVSTRSGANVLTF
>TRBJ2-5|-|TRBV25-1
CASSEAPLQETQYF
>TRBJ2-1|-|TRBV6-5
CASSPGTGGNEQFF
>TRBJ2-7|-|TRBV21-1
CASTKPQGEVSSREQYF
>TRBJ2-2|-|TRBV19
CASNSDWNTGELFF
>TRBJ1-2|-|TRBV5-4
CASSPPTGANYGYTF
>TRBJ2-7|-|TRBV11-2
CASSPRTIYEQYF
>TRBJ2-7|-|TRBV2
CASSEGPGLAGGYEQYF
>TRBJ2-5|-|TRBV9
CASSPRTSFEETQYF
>TRBJ2-6|-|TRBV10-3
CAISVSPGTGVSGANVLTF